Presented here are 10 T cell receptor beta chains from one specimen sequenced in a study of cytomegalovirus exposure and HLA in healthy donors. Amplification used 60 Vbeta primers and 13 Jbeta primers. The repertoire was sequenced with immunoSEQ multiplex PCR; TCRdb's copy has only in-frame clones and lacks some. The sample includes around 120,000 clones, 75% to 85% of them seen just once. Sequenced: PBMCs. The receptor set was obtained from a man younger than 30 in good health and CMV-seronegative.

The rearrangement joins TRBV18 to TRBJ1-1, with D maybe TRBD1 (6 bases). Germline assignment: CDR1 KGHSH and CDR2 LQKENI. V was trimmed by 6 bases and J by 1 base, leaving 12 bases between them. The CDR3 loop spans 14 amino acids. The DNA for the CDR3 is TGTGCCAGCTCCCGAGACAGGAAGAACACTGAAGCTTTCTTT. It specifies CASSRDRKNTEAFF. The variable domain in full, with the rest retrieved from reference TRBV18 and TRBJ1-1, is NAGVMQNPRHLVRRRGQEARLRCSPMKGHSHVYWYRQLPEEGLKFMVYLQKENIIDESGMPKERFSAEFPKEGPSILRIQQVVRGDSAAYFCASSRDRKNTEAFFGQGTRLTVV.

CDR3 DNA sequence: TGTGCCAGCACCATAAGGTTGGGAGCCTACGAGCAGTACTTC. Residues: CASTIRLGAYEQYF. The V and J genes are TRBV27 and TRBJ2-7; a possible D gene is TRBD2 (5 bases). Germline V CDR1 and CDR2: MNHEY, SMNVEV (reference sequence). The CDR3 length is 14 residues. With 7 bases removed from V and 2 bases from J, the gap between germline ends came to 15 bases.

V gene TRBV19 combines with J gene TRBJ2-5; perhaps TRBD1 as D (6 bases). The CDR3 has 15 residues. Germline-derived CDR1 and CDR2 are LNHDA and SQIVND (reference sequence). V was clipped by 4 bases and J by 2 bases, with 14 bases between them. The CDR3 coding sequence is TGTGCCAGTAGTACTCCGACAGGCGCTCAAGAGACCCAGTACTTC. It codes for CASSTPTGAQETQYF.

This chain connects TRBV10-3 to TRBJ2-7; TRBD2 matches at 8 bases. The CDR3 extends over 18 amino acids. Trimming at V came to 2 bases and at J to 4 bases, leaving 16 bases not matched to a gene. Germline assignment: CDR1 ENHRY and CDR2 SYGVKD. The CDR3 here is CAISEGFLSAGGRYEQYF. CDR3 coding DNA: TGTGCCATCAGTGAGGGTTTTTTGTCGGCGGGGGGCAGATACGAGCAGTACTTC.

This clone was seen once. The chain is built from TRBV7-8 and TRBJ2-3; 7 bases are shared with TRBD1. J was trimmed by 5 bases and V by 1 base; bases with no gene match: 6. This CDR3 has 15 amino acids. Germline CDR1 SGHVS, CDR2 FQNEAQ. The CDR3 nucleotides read TGTGCCAGCAGCTTAGGTGGGACAGCATTAGATACGCAGTATTTT. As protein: CASSLGGTALDTQYF.

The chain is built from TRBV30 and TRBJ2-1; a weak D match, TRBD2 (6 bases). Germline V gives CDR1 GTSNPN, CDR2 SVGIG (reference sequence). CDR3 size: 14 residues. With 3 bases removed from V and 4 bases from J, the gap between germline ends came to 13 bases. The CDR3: CAWRPGTVYNEQFF. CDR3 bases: TGTGCCTGGAGACCCGGGACTGTATACAATGAGCAGTTCTTC.

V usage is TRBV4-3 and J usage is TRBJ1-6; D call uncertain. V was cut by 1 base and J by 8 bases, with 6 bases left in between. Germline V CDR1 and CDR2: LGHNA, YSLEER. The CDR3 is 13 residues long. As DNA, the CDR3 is TGCGCCAGCAGCCAAGTCAGCGATTCACCCCTCCACTTT. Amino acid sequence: CASSQVSDSPLHF.

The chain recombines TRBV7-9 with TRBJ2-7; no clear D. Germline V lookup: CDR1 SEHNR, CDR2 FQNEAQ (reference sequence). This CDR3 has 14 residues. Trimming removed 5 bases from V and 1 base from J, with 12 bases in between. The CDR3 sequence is CASSPPLGSYEQYF. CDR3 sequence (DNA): TGTGCCAGCAGCCCTCCGCTCGGGTCCTACGAGCAGTACTTC.

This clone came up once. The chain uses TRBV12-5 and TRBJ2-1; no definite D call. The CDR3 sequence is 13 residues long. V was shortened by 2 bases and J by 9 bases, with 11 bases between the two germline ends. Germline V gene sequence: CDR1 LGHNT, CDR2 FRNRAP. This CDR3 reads CASGLLLGTEQFF. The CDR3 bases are TGTGCTAGTGGTTTGTTGCTAGGTACTGAGCAGTTCTTC.

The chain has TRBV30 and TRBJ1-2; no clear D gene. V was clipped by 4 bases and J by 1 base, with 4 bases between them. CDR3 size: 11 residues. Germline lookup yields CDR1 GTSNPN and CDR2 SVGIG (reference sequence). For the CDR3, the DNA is TGTGCCTGGACAGATAACTATGGCTACACCTTC. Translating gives CAWTDNYGYTF. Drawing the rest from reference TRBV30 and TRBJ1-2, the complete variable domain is SQTIHQWPATLVQPVGSPLSLECTVEGTSNPNLYWYRQAAGRGLQLLFYSVGIGQISSEVPQNLSASRPQDRQFILSSKKLLLSDSGFYLCAWTDNYGYTFGSGTRLTVV.